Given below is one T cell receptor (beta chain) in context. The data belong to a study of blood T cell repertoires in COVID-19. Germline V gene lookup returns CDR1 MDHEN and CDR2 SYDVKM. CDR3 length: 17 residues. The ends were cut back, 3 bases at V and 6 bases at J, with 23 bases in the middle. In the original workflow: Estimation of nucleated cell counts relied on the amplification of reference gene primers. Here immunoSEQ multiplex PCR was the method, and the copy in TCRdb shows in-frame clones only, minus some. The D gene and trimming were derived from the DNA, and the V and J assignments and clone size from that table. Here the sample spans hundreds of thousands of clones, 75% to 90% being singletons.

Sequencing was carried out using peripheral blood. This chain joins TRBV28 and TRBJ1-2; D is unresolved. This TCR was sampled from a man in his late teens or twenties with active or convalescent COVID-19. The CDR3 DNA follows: TGTGCCAGCAGTTTCGACGAACCAGGTGCATCTATTGATGGCTACACCTTC. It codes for CASSFDEPGASIDGYTF.